A selection of T cell receptor beta chains follows, all from one sample in a study. Each CDR3 protein is one row after TCRdb ran MiXCR on the 5' RACE reads. The sample includes about 12,000 distinct CDR3 sequences, under 25% seen only once; the top ten take approximately 3%. Sample: naive CD4+ T cells sorted from blood. The origin of the receptors is a female donor with breast cancer. Both conserved end residues are part of each CDR3. Fields, in order: V gene, J gene, clone size, D gene, CDR3 DNA, CDR3 protein. D genes are given only for firm matches. The size of a clone is reported for some rows only, either as once, few or many, or as a class for expanded clones.

V: TRBV25-1
J: TRBJ1-1
size: few
D: NA
DNA: TGTGCCAGCAGTTCTCTCGACAGTGAAGCTTTCTTT
CDR3: CASSSLDSEAFF

V: TRBV6-1
J: TRBJ2-1
size: medium-sized
D: NA
DNA: TGTGCCAGCAGTGAAAAAGCGGGCTCCTACAATGAGCAGTTCTTC
CDR3: CASSEKAGSYNEQFF

V: TRBV2
J: TRBJ1-4
size: NA
D: NA
DNA: TGTGCCAGCAGCGAACAATGGGGGGCGCAGGAAAAACTGTTTTTT
CDR3: CASSEQWGAQEKLFF

V: TRBV7-9
J: TRBJ1-2
size: NA
D: NA
DNA: TGTGCCAGCAGCTTAGGGACCGGGACTAACTATGGCTACACCTTC
CDR3: CASSLGTGTNYGYTF

V: TRBV6-2/TRBV6-3
J: TRBJ2-1
size: medium-sized
D: TRBD2
DNA: TGTGCCAGCAGTTACCCTAGCGGGGGGCTGTACAATGAGCAGTTCTTC
CDR3: CASSYPSGGLYNEQFF

V: TRBV4-1
J: TRBJ1-1
size: many
D: TRBD1
DNA: TGCGCCAGCAGCGCCGGGACAGGGGGTACCTGGAACACTGAAGCTTTCTTT
CDR3: CASSAGTGGTWNTEAFF

V: TRBV6-5
J: TRBJ1-2
size: medium-sized
D: NA
DNA: TGTGCCAGCACCTCTGACCGCGTTAACTATGGCTACACCTTC
CDR3: CASTSDRVNYGYTF

V: TRBV14
J: TRBJ2-5
size: NA
D: TRBD1
DNA: TGTGCCAGCAGCCCAAACAGGGGGCGGGAAGAGACCCAGTACTTC
CDR3: CASSPNRGREETQYF

V: TRBV6-5
J: TRBJ2-7
size: few
D: TRBD1
DNA: TGTGCCAGCAGTTACTCGATAGCCCCAGGGGGCCAATACGAGCAGTACTTC
CDR3: CASSYSIAPGGQYEQYF

V: TRBV18
J: TRBJ2-7
size: many
D: TRBD1
DNA: TGTGCCAGCTCACCGGACAGGGGAAAAGTTCGCGAGCAGTACTTC
CDR3: CASSPDRGKVREQYF

V: TRBV7-9
J: TRBJ2-1
size: few
D: NA
DNA: TGTACCAGCAGCTTTCGGGACATGGTCGGGAGGACCCATGAGCAGTTCTTC
CDR3: CTSSFRDMVGRTHEQFF

V: TRBV7-7
J: TRBJ2-7
size: few
D: TRBD1
DNA: TGTGCTAGCAGCCCCTGGACAGGTTCCTACGAGCAGTACTTC
CDR3: CASSPWTGSYEQYF

V: TRBV5-1
J: TRBJ2-2
size: medium-sized
D: NA
DNA: TGCGCCAGCAGCTTGGCGAACACCGGGGAGCTGTTTTTT
CDR3: CASSLANTGELFF

V: TRBV27
J: TRBJ2-1
size: NA
D: NA
DNA: TGTGCCAGCAGTTTATTCGCGGGTGCCCCAACCTACAATGGGCAGTTCTTC
CDR3: CASSLFAGAPTYNGQFF

V: TRBV5-1
J: TRBJ2-1
size: medium-sized
D: NA
DNA: TGCGCCAGCAGCTTGGTGGAGGGAGGGGGGAGTGAGCAGTTCTTC
CDR3: CASSLVEGGGSEQFF

V: TRBV20-1
J: TRBJ1-6
size: many
D: NA
DNA: TGCAGTGCTAACAGGGTCTTTCTAAATTCACCCCTCCACTTT
CDR3: CSANRVFLNSPLHF

V: TRBV20-1
J: TRBJ2-1
size: medium-sized
D: TRBD2
DNA: TGCAGTGCTAGTTATGCTAGCGGGACCTACAATGAGCAGTTCTTC
CDR3: CSASYASGTYNEQFF

V: TRBV6-5
J: TRBJ1-3
size: many
D: NA
DNA: TGTGCCAGCAGCGGCGGTTTGGACGGCTCTGGAAACACCATATATTTT
CDR3: CASSGGLDGSGNTIYF

V: TRBV10-3
J: TRBJ1-1
size: few
D: NA
DNA: TGTGCTATCAGGGACAACACTGAAACTTTCTTT
CDR3: CAIRDNTETFF

V: TRBV5-1
J: TRBJ2-1
size: many
D: NA
DNA: TGCGCCAGCAGCTTGGTACGGACTTACAATGAGCAGTTCTTC
CDR3: CASSLVRTYNEQFF

V: TRBV6-1
J: TRBJ2-3
size: medium-sized
D: NA
DNA: TGTGCCAGCAGTGAATCCACTAGGGATACGCAGTATTTT
CDR3: CASSESTRDTQYF

V: TRBV3-1
J: TRBJ1-1
size: few
D: NA
DNA: TGTGCCAGCAGCCATTTTTCTAGGGGCGCCGCTGAAGCTTTCTTT
CDR3: CASSHFSRGAAEAFF

V: TRBV12-3/TRBV12-4
J: TRBJ1-5
size: few
D: NA
DNA: TGTGCCAGCAGTGCTCGGATCCAGCCCCAGCATTTT
CDR3: CASSARIQPQHF

V: TRBV20-1
J: TRBJ2-3
size: many
D: TRBD2
DNA: TGCAGTGCTAGAGATTTAGCGGGAGTCGCAGATACGCAGTATTTT
CDR3: CSARDLAGVADTQYF

V: TRBV6-1
J: TRBJ1-1
size: NA
D: NA
DNA: TGTGCCAGCAGTGAAGCCGGCGGGAACACTGAAGCTTTCTTT
CDR3: CASSEAGGNTEAFF

V: TRBV12-3/TRBV12-4
J: TRBJ1-5
size: many
D: TRBD1
DNA: TGTGCCAGCAGTTTAGCATTCTCAGGGGGCCGCAATCAGCCCCAGCATTTT
CDR3: CASSLAFSGGRNQPQHF

V: TRBV3-1
J: TRBJ1-3
size: many
D: NA
DNA: TGTGCCAGCAGCCATAGAGGGGCCGGGGGCTTTGGAAACACCATATATTTT
CDR3: CASSHRGAGGFGNTIYF

V: TRBV20-1
J: TRBJ1-5
size: medium-sized
D: TRBD1
DNA: TGCAGTGCTAGTAGACAGGGGAACAATCAGCCCCAGCATTTT
CDR3: CSASRQGNNQPQHF

V: TRBV20-1
J: TRBJ1-5
size: medium-sized
D: NA
DNA: TGCAGTGCTAGAGAAAGGGGCAGGGTTGATCAGCCCCAGCATTTT
CDR3: CSARERGRVDQPQHF

V: TRBV5-1
J: TRBJ1-3
size: medium-sized
D: NA
DNA: TGCGCCAGCAGAATCGGTGACGGATCTGGAAACACCATATATTTT
CDR3: CASRIGDGSGNTIYF

V: TRBV5-1
J: TRBJ1-1
size: few
D: NA
DNA: TGTGCCAGCAGCCCCACGGGTAGGGCGAACACTGAAGCTTTCTTT
CDR3: CASSPTGRANTEAFF

V: TRBV4-2
J: TRBJ2-7
size: medium-sized
D: TRBD1
DNA: TGTGCCAGCAGCCAAGATTCAGGCCTTGGGGACAGGTTGTCCTACGAGCAGTACTTC
CDR3: CASSQDSGLGDRLSYEQYF

V: TRBV7-9
J: TRBJ1-1
size: medium-sized
D: TRBD1
DNA: TGTGCCAGCAGCTCTCTCCCGACGACAGGGTCTTACACTGAAGCTTTCTTT
CDR3: CASSSLPTTGSYTEAFF